These T cell receptor beta chains were read from a single sample in a study of CD8 T cells in ankylosing spondylitis. TCRdb called the 5' RACE reads again in MiXCR, with one record for every CDR3 protein. The table has nearly 250,000 distinct CDR3 sequences, over 30% seen once. Source material: blood, either unsorted or a sorted T cell fraction (not recorded which). The receptors derive from a male donor with ankylosing spondylitis or in good health (not recorded which). Each CDR3 is given with its conserved first and last residue. D genes are given only for firm matches.

j_call d_call v_call cdr3_aa
TRBJ2-1 TRBD1 TRBV12-3/TRBV12-4 CASSSDRGYNEQFF
TRBJ2-7 - TRBV7-9 CASSLAQGVYEQYF
TRBJ1-2 TRBD1 TRBV10-3 CAISERGQESYGYTF
TRBJ1-1 - TRBV20-1 CSALGTDNTEAFF
TRBJ2-7 - TRBV21-1 CASSPQAYSYEQYF
TRBJ2-3 - TRBV9 CASSVLGERTDTQYF
TRBJ2-1 - TRBV24-1 CATSDLTSSSYNEQFF
TRBJ2-2 - TRBV30 CAWSVMNTGELFF
TRBJ1-4 - TRBV20-1 CSVPRGEKLFF
TRBJ2-7 TRBD2 TRBV5-1 CASSLASGTDEQYF
TRBJ2-7 - TRBV20-1 CSARDFEGRNEQYF
TRBJ2-7 TRBD2 TRBV28 CASNSQRGYEQYF
TRBJ2-7 TRBD1 TRBV6-5 CASSFQQGYEQYF
TRBJ2-1 - TRBV29-1 CSARSSYNEQFF